These 9 T cell receptor beta chains share one sample of origin, sequenced in a study of regulatory T cells in long-lasting Graves disease. Construction of TCR beta libraries relied on iRepertoire HTBI primers and on Arm-PCR targeting CDR3 regions. TCRdb redid the calling of the multiplex PCR reads with MiXCR, one entry per CDR3 protein. The sample comprises over 500,000 distinct CDR3 sequences, 15% to 20% of which are singletons, and approximately 18% rests with the top ten. Indicated time point: newly diagnosed GD, antithyroid drugs for less than 3 months. After RNA was extracted from PBMCs, the TCR library was made from it. Another study also made use of these data, one on T cells in Graves' hyperthyroidism and ophthalmopathy.

The sample in question was peripheral blood mononuclear cells (PBMCs), obtained at new diagnosis, from a patient treated with antithyroid drugs. These receptors all come from a woman between 25 and 40 years old with Graves disease.

This clonotype was picked up many times. The chain has TRBV7-2 and TRBJ2-2, with 9 positions matching TRBD2. V lost 6 bases, J lost 5 bases, and 4 bases stayed unmatched. CDR3 length: 14 residues. The V gene's germline CDR1 is SGHTA and CDR2 FQGNSA. CDR3 residues: CASRSTSGTGELFF. The CDR3 DNA follows: TGTGCCAGCAGGTCGACTAGCGGAACCGGGGAGCTGTTTTTT.

This clonotype appeared many times. The chain links TRBV4-1 to TRBJ2-3; D gene unclear. Germline V gene data show CDR1 as MGHRA and CDR2 as YSYEKL. The CDR3 spans 12 residues. V lost 4 bases and J 6 bases, leaving 8 bases between the germline ends. The CDR3 here is CASSPDGDTQYF. The CDR3 DNA reads as TGCGCCAGCAGCCCCGACGGGGATACGCAGTATTTT.

This clonotype came up many times. The CDR3 loop is CASLSSYTEAFF. The DNA of the CDR3 is TGTGCCAGCCTCTCGAGTTACACTGAAGCTTTCTTT. The chain has TRBV6-1 and TRBJ1-1; D is undetermined. Trimming shortened V by 8 bases and J by 3 bases, and 10 bases separated the two germline ends. This CDR3 is 12 amino acids long. Germline CDR1 is MNHNS and CDR2 is SASEGT.

This clonotype showed up many times. The J gene is TRBJ1-3, the V gene TRBV30; no definite D call. The CDR3 covers 12 residues. Germline CDR1 and CDR2: GTSNPN and SVGIG (reference sequence). Trimming removed 5 bases at V and 2 bases at J, with 7 bases between. The CDR3 reads CAWLDAGNTIYF. CDR3 bases: TGTGCCTGGCTTGACGCTGGAAACACCATATATTTT. Drawing the rest from reference TRBV30 and TRBJ1-3, the complete variable domain is SQTIHQWPATLVQPVGSPLSLECTVEGTSNPNLYWYRQAAGRGLQLLFYSVGIGQISSEVPQNLSASRPQDRQFILSSKKLLLSDSGFYLCAWLDAGNTIYFGEGSWLTVV.

There are many counts of this clonotype. The CDR3 DNA is TGTGCCACCACCACACCGAACGAAGGGACTGAAGCTTTCTTT. The encoded protein is CATTTPNEGTEAFF. This sequence joins TRBV15 and TRBJ1-1; D unresolved. The ends were cut back, 7 bases at V and 5 bases at J, with 17 bases in the middle. Germline CDR1 LNHNV, CDR2 YYDKDF (reference sequence). There are 14 residues in the CDR3. Full variable domain (remainder filled in from reference TRBV15 and TRBJ1-1): DAMVIQNPRYQVTQFGKPVTLSCSQTLNHNVMYWYQQKSSQAPKLLFHYYDKDFNNEADTPDNFQSRRPNTSFCFLDIRSPGLGDTAMYLCATTTPNEGTEAFFGQGTRLTVV.

This clonotype was observed at least ten times. The chain has TRBV6-1 and TRBJ1-5, with TRBD1 matching over 8 bases. The germline gives CDR1 MNHNS, CDR2 SASEGT. The junction had 9 bases not matched to a gene; V was cut back by 7 bases and J by 7 bases. The CDR3 is made up of 14 amino acids. CDR3 protein: CASIGGQAGQPQHF. The CDR3 DNA reads as TGTGCCAGCATCGGGGGACAGGCAGGGCAGCCCCAGCATTTT.

This clonotype occurred many times. V is TRBV20-1 and J is TRBJ1-1; D not certain. Germline V gives CDR1 DFQATT, CDR2 SNEGSKA (reference sequence). This CDR3 comprises 14 residues. V was shortened by 0 bases and J by 4 bases, with 12 bases between the two germline ends. The chain's CDR3 is CSARDLRGGTEAFF. The DNA for the CDR3 is TGCAGTGCTAGAGATCTCCGGGGAGGCACTGAAGCTTTCTTT.

Only a few counts were recorded for this clonotype. The chain links TRBV5-1 to TRBJ2-3; no firm D call. The CDR3 is made up of 13 amino acids. V lost 4 bases and J lost 2, with 8 bases in between. CDR1 SGHRS and CDR2 YFSETQ come from the germline V gene. CDR3 coding DNA: TGCGCCAGCAGCACGGTCGCCACAGATACGCAGTATTTT. Amino acid sequence: CASSTVATDTQYF.

This clonotype showed up many times. CDR3 in DNA: TGTGCCACCAGACAAACAGGGCTGAGGCAGCCCCAGCATTTT. It yields the protein CATRQTGLRQPQHF. The chain joins TRBV24-1 to TRBJ1-5; a weak D match, TRBD1 (6 bases). CDR3 length equals 14 residues. Trimming took off 7 bases at V and 7 bases at J, with 16 bases between the two ends. CDR1 and CDR2 (germline): KGHDR, SFDVKD.